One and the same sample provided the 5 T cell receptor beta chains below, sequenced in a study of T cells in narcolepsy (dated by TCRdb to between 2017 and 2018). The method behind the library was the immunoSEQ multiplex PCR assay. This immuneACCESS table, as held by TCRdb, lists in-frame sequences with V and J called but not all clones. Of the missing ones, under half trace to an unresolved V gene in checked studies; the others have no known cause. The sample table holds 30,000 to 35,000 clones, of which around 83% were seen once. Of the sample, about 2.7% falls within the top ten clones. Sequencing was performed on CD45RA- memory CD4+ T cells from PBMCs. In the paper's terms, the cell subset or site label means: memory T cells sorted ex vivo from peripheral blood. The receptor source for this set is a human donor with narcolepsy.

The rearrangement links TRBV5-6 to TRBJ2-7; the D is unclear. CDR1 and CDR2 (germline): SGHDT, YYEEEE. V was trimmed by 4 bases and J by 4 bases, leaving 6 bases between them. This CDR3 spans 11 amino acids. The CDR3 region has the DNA TGTGCCAGCAGCGCACAGTACGAGCAGTACTTC. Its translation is CASSAQYEQYF.

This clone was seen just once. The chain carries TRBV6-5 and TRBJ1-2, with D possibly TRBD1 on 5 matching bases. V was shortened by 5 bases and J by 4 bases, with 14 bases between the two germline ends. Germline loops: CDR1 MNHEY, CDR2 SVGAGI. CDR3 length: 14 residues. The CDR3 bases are TGTGCCAGCAGTGAAAACCGGGACCTCTATGGCTACACCTTC. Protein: CASSENRDLYGYTF.

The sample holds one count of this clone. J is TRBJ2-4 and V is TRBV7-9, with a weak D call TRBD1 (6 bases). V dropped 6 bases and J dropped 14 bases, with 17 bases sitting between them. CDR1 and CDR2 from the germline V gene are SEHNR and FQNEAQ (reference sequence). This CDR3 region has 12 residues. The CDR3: CASSFTTGGKYF. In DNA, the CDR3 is TGTGCCAGCAGTTTCACGACAGGTGGGAAGTACTTC.

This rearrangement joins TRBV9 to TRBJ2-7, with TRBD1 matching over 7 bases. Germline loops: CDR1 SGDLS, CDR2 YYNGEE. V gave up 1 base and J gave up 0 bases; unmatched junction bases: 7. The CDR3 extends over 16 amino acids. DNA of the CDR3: TGTGCCAGCAGCGTAACTAGGGGGCCGTCCTCCTACGAGCAGTACTTC. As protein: CASSVTRGPSSYEQYF.

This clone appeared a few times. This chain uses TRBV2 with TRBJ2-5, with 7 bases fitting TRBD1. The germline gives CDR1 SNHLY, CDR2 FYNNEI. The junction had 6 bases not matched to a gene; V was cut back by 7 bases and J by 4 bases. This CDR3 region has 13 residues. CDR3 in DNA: TGTGCCAGCATAGGACAGGCCTTAGAGACCCAGTACTTC. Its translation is CASIGQALETQYF.